These 12 T cell receptor beta chains originate from one sample sequenced in a study of blood T cell repertoires in COVID-19. This table comes from immunoSEQ multiplex PCR, and its TCRdb copy is limited to in-frame clones, with some not included. The sample holds tens of thousands of clones, 75% to 85% seen once. Material: peripheral blood. These receptors all come from a human donor in a cohort sampled during active COVID-19.

The V call is TRBV24-1, the J call TRBJ2-3; 7 bases are a match to TRBD2. CDR1 is KGHDR, CDR2 SFDVKD, per germline. V lost 3 bases and J lost 3; bases outside the gene matches: 11. This CDR3 contains 17 residues. The CDR3 loop is CATSDRGERGGTDTQYF. The CDR3 nucleotides are TGTGCCACCAGTGATAGGGGAGAGCGGGGAGGGACAGATACGCAGTATTTT.

The rearrangement uses TRBV6-5 and TRBJ1-6; 7 positions match TRBD1. Germline values: CDR1 MNHEY, CDR2 SVGAGI. Trimming removed 6 bases from V and 8 bases from J; junction bases left unmatched: 10. CDR3 length: 15 residues. The CDR3 spells CASSPTTGVDSPLHF. DNA of the CDR3: TGTGCCAGCAGCCCAACTACAGGGGTTGATTCACCCCTCCACTTT.

The table lists this clone with many counts. The chain carries TRBV15 and TRBJ2-5; tentative D call: TRBD2 (5 bases). The V and J ends lost 1 base and 1 base respectively, with 10 bases between them. Germline lookup yields CDR1 LNHNV and CDR2 YYDKDF (reference sequence). There are 15 residues in the CDR3. The CDR3 sequence is CATSRGGGFQETQYF. The CDR3 bases are TGTGCCACCAGCAGAGGTGGCGGGTTCCAAGAGACCCAGTACTTC.

The rearrangement uses TRBV15 and TRBJ2-1; 8 nucleotides line up with TRBD1. Germline assignment: CDR1 LNHNV and CDR2 YYDKDF (reference sequence). The V segment lost 1 base and the J segment 9 bases; nucleotides outside the gene matches: 8. This CDR3 has 15 amino acids. The CDR3 nucleotides are TGTGCCACCAGCAGAGCCCGAGACAGGGGAGTTGAGCAGTTCTTC. Amino acids: CATSRARDRGVEQFF.

This chain connects TRBV10-2 to TRBJ1-2, with D possibly matching TRBD1 (6 bases). Trimming removed 2 bases from V and 3 bases from J, with 13 bases in between. The CDR3 is made up of 15 amino acids. Germline values: CDR1 WSHSY, CDR2 SAAADI. The CDR3 reads CASSEGPQGYYGYTF. The CDR3 DNA reads as TGCGCCAGCAGTGAGGGACCCCAGGGGTACTATGGCTACACCTTC.

CDR3 sequence (DNA): TGTGCGCTGGCCGTATCGAACACCGGGGAGCTGTTTTTT. It encodes CALAVSNTGELFF. The chain couples TRBV7-7 to TRBJ2-2; D unclear. CDR1 and CDR2 from the germline V gene are SSHAT and FNYEAQ (reference sequence). This CDR3 contains 13 residues. The full variable domain, in which reference TRBV7-7 and TRBJ2-2 provide the parts outside the CDR3, is GAGVSQSPRYKVTKRGQDVTLRCDPISSHATLYWYQQALGQGPEFLTYFNYEAQPDKSGLPSDRFSAERPEGSISTLTIQRTEQRDSAMYRCALAVSNTGELFFGEGSRLTVL.

V gene TRBV6-1 combines with J gene TRBJ1-1; D unclear. Germline V gene data show CDR1 as MNHNS and CDR2 as SASEGT. The CDR3 extends over 14 amino acids. With 0 bases removed from V and 3 bases from J, the gap between germline ends came to 8 bases. CDR3 sequence (DNA): TGTGCCAGCAGTGAAGCGAGACTCTACACTGAAGCTTTCTTT. Amino acids: CASSEARLYTEAFF.

The table lists this clone with many counts. The rearrangement uses TRBV18 and TRBJ2-5; D perhaps matches TRBD1 (5 bases). Germline lookup yields CDR1 KGHSH and CDR2 LQKENI. V lost 8 bases, J lost 4 bases, and 14 bases lay in between. The CDR3 covers 13 residues. Here the CDR3 reads CASAPGAVETQYF. Here the CDR3 DNA reads TGTGCCAGCGCCCCTGGGGCAGTAGAGACCCAGTACTTC.

The table lists this clone with a few counts. The genes are TRBV15 and TRBJ1-5, with D possibly being TRBD1 (6 bases). Germline V gives CDR1 LNHNV, CDR2 YYDKDF (reference sequence). The CDR3 is 13 residues long. Trimming left V 7 bases short and J 11 bases short, with 18 bases between. CDR3 DNA sequence: TGTGCCACCACCTCGGACGGGGAGGGGGCCCAGCATTTT. As protein: CATTSDGEGAQHF.

V usage is TRBV6-5 and J usage is TRBJ1-3, with 8 positions matching TRBD1. The CDR3 extends over 14 amino acids. Germline-derived CDR1 and CDR2 are MNHEY and SVGAGI. Germline trimming cut 11 bases from V and 1 base from J; bases unmatched to any gene: 7. The CDR3 bases are TGTGCCGTCCGGGACAGGTCTTCTGGAAACACCATATATTTT. Amino acids: CAVRDRSSGNTIYF.

The chain is built from TRBV4-2 and TRBJ1-3; D ambiguous. Germline CDR1 is LGHNA and CDR2 is YNFKEQ. V was pared by 0 bases and J by 8 bases, with 14 bases between. This CDR3 region has 15 residues. CDR3 residues: CASSQDLLLGYTIYF. DNA of the CDR3: TGTGCCAGCAGCCAAGATTTGTTGCTCGGTTACACCATATATTTT.

The chain uses TRBV6-5 and TRBJ1-1, with D possibly matching TRBD1 (6 bases). V lost 0 bases and J lost 4, with 12 bases in between. Germline V CDR1 and CDR2: MNHEY, SVGAGI. The CDR3 has 15 residues. The CDR3 DNA reads TGTGCCAGCAGTTACTCGAGTACAGGGTCCACTGAAGCTTTCTTT. Translated: CASSYSSTGSTEAFF.